This T cell receptor (beta chain) is from a study of cytomegalovirus exposure and HLA in healthy donors. The V gene's germline CDR1 is MDHEN and CDR2 SYDVKM. The CDR3 sequence is 13 residues long. V lost 5 bases to trimming and J lost 9 bases, with 17 bases between them. General observations from the study: Within a later analysis, the majority of CMV-associated TCR beta chains appeared HLA-restricted.

In the PCR, 60 Vbeta and 13 Jbeta primers were used. Method: immunoSEQ multiplex PCR; TCRdb's copy keeps in-frame clones and lacks some. Of about 89,000 clones listed, around 84% are singletons. As to this clone: Antigen: not known.

The gene calls are TRBV28 and TRBJ2-7; possible D gene TRBD2, 6 bases. Material for sequencing was PBMCs. The sequence was obtained from a man in his forties or fifties in good health and CMV-seropositive. The CDR3 is CASSLGTPGGQYF. The CDR3 bases are TGTGCCAGCAGTCTCGGGACTCCAGGCGGGCAGTACTTC.